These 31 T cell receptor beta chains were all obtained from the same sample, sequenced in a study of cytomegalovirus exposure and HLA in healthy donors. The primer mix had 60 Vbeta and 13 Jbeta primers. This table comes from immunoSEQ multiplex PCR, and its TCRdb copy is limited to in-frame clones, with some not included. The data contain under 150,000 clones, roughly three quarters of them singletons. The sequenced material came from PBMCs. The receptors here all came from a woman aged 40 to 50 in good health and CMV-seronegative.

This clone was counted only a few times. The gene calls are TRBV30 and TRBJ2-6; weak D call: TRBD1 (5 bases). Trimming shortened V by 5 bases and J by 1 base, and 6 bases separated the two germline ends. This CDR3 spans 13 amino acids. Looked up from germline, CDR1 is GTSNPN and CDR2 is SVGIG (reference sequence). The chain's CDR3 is CAWDSSGANVLTF. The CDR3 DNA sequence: TGTGCCTGGGACAGTTCTGGGGCCAACGTCCTGACTTTC.

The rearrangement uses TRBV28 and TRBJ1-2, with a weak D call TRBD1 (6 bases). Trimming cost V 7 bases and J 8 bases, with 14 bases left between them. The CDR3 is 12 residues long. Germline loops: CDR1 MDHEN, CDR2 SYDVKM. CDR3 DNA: TGTGCCAGCAATCAGGGGAGCCTAGGCTACACCTTC. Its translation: CASNQGSLGYTF.

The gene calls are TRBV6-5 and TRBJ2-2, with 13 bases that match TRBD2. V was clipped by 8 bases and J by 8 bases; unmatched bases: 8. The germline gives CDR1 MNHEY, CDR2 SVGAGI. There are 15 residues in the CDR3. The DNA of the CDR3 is TGTGCCAGCCTGGGACTAGCGGGACCAGGGGGGGAGCTGTTTTTT. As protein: CASLGLAGPGGELFF.

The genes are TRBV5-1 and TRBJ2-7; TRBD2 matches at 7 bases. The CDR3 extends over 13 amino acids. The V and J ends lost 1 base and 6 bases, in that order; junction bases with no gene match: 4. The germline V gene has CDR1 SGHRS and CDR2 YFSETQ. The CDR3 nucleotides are TGCGCCAGCAGCTTGTTCGCGGGAGTCGAGCAGTACTTC. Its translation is CASSLFAGVEQYF.

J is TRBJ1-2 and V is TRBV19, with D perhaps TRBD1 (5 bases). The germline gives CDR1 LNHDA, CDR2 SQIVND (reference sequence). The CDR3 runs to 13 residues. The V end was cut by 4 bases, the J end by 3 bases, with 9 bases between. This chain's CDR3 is CASSTQGDYGYTF. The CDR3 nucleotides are TGTGCCAGTAGTACCCAAGGGGACTATGGCTACACCTTC.

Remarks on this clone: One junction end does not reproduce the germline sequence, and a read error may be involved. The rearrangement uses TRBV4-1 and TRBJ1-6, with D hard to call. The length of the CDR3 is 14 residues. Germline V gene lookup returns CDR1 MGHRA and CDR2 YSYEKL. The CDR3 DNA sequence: TGCGCCGGCAGCCAAGAACTCTATAATTCACCCCTCCACTTT. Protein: CAGSQELYNSPLHF.

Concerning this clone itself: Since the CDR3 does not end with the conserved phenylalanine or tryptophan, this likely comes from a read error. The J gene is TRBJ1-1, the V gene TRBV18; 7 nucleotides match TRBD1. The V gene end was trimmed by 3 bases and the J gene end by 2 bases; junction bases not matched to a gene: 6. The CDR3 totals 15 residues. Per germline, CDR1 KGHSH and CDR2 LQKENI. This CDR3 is CASSPSGGGNTEAFL. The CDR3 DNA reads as TGTGCCAGCTCACCGAGTGGAGGGGGCAACACTGAAGCTTTCCTT.

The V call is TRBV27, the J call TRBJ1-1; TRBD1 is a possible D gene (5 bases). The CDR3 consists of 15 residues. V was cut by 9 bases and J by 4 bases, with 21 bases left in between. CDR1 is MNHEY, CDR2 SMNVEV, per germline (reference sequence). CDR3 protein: CASTKSGWGGTEAFF. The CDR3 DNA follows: TGTGCCAGTACAAAATCAGGGTGGGGGGGCACTGAAGCTTTCTTT.

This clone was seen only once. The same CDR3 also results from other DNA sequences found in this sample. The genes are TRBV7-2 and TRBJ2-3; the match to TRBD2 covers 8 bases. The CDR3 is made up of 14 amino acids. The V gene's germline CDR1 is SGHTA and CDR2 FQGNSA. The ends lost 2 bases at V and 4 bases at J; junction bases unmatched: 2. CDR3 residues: CASSLNGGADTQYF. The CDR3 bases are TGTGCCAGCAGCTTAAACGGGGGGGCAGATACGCAGTATTTT.

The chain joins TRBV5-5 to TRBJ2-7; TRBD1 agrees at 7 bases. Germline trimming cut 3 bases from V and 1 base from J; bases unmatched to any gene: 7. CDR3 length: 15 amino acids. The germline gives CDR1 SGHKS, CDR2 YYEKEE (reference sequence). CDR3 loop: CASSSPGQTSYEQYF. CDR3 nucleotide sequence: TGTGCCAGCAGCTCACCGGGACAGACATCCTACGAGCAGTACTTC.

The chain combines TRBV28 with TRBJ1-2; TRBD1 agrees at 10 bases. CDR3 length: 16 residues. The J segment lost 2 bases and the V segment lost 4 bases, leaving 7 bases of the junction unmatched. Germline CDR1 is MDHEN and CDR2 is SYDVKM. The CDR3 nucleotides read TGTGCCAGCAGTTCCCAGGGGGGACAGGGGAACTATGGCTACACCTTC. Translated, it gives CASSSQGGQGNYGYTF.

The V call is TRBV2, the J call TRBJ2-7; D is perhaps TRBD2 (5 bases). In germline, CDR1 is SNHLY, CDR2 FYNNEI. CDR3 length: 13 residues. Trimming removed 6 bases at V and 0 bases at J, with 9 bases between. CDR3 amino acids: CASREGNSYEQYF. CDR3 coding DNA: TGTGCCAGCAGAGAGGGCAACTCCTACGAGCAGTACTTC.

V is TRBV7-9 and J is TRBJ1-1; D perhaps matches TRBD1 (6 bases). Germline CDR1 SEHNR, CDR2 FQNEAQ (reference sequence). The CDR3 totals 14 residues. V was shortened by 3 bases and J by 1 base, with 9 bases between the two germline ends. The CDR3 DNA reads TGTGCCAGCAGCTTGGCAGGGGAGAACACTGAAGCTTTCTTT. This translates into CASSLAGENTEAFF.

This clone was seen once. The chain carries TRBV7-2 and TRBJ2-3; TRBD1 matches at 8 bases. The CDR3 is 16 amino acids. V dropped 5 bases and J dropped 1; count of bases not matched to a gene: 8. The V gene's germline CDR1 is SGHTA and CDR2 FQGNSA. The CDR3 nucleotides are TGTGCCAGCAGCGAAGGGACAGGACGCCGCACAGATACGCAGTATTTT. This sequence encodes CASSEGTGRRTDTQYF.

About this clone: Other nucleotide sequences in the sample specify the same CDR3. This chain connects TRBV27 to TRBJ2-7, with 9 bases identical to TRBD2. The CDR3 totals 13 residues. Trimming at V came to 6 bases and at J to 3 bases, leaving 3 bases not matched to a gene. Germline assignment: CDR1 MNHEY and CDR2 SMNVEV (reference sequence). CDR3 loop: CASRLAGDYEQYF. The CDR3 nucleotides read TGTGCCAGCAGATTAGCGGGAGACTACGAGCAGTACTTC.

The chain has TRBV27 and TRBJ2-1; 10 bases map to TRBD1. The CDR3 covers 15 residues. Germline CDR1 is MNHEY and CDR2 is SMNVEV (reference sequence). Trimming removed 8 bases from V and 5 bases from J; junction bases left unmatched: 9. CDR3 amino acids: CASPSGTGVNNEQFF. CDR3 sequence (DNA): TGTGCCAGCCCCTCCGGGACAGGGGTGAACAATGAGCAGTTCTTC.

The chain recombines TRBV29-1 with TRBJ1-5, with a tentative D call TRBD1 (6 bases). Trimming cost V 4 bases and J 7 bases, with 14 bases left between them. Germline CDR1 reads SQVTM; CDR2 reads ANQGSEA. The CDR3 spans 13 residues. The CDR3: CSVAAGVGQPQHF. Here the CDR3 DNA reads TGCAGCGTTGCTGCAGGGGTTGGCCAGCCCCAGCATTTT. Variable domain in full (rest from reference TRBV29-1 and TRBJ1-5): SAVISQKPSRDICQRGTSLTIQCQVDSQVTMMFWYRQQPGQSLTLIATANQGSEATYESGFVIDKFPISRPNLTFSTLTVSNMSPEDSSIYLCSVAAGVGQPQHFGDGTRLSIL.

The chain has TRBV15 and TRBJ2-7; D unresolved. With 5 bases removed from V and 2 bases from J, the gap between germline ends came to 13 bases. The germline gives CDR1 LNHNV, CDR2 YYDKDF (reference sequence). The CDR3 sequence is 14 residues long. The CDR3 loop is CATSPALMTYEQYF. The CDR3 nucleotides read TGTGCCACCAGCCCCGCACTTATGACCTACGAGCAGTACTTC.

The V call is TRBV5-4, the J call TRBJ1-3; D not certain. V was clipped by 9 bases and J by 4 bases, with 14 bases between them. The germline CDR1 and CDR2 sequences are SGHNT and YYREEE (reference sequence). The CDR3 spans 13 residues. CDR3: CATGDLGGNTIYF. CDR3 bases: TGTGCCACCGGGGATCTGGGGGGAAACACCATATATTTT.

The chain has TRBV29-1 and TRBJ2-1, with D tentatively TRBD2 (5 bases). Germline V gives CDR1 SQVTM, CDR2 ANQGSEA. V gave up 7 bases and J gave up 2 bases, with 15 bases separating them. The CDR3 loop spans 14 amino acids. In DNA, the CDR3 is TGCAGCGCTGATCGGGGTACAACCTACAATGAGCAGTTCTTC. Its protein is CSADRGTTYNEQFF.

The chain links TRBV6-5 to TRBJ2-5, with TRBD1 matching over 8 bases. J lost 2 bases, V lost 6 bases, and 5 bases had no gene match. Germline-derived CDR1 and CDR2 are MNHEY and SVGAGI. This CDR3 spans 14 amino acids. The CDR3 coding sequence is TGTGCCAGCAGCAACAGGGGGTCACAAGAGACCCAGTACTTC. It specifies CASSNRGSQETQYF.

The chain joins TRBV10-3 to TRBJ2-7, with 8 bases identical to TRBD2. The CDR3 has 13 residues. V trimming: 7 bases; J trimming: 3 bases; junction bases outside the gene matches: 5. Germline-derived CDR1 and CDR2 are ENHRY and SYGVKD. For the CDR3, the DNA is TGTGCCATCAATAGGCGGGGGGACTACGAGCAGTACTTC. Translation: CAINRRGDYEQYF.

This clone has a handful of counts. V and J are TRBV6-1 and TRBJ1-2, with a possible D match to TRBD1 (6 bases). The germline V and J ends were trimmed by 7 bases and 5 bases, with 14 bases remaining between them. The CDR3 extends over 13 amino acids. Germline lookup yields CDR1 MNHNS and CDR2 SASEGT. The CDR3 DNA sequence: TGTGCCAGCAAAGACGACAGGACATATGGCTACACCTTC. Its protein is CASKDDRTYGYTF.

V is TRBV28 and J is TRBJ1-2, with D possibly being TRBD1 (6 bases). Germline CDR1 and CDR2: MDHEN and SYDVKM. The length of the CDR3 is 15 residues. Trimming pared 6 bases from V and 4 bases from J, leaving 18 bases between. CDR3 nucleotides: TGTGCCAGCAGACCAACCTCGACAGGTCCCTATGGCTACACCTTC. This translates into CASRPTSTGPYGYTF.

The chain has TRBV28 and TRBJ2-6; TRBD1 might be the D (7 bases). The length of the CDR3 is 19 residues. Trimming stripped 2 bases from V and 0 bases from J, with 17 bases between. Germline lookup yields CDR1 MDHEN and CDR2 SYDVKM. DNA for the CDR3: TGTGCCAGCAGTTTAACCAGGGGGGCACTCGTCTCTGGGGCCAACGTCCTGACTTTC. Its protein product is CASSLTRGALVSGANVLTF.

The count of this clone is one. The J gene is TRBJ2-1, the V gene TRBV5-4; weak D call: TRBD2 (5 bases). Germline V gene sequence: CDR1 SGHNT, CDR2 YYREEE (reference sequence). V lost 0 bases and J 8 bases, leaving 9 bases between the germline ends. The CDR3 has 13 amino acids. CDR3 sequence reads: CASSLVREDEQFF. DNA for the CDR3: TGTGCCAGCAGCTTGGTCCGGGAAGATGAGCAGTTCTTC.

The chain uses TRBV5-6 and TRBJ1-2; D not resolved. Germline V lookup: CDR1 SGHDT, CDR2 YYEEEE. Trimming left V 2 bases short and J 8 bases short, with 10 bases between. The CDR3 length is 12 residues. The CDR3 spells CASSLGGEGYTF. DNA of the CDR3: TGTGCCAGCAGCTTAGGAGGAGAAGGCTACACCTTC.

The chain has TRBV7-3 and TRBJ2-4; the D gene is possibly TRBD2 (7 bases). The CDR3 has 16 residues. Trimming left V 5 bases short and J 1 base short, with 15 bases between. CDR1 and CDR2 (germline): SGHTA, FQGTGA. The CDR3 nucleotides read TGTGCCAGCAGCCCAAAGGGGGGGGCGGCCAAAAACATTCAGTACTTC. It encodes CASSPKGGAAKNIQYF. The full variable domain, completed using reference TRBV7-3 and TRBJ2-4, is GAGVSQTPSNKVTEKGKYVELRCDPISGHTALYWYRQSLGQGPEFLIYFQGTGAADDSGLPNDRFFAVRPEGSVSTLKIQRTERGDSAVYLCASSPKGGAAKNIQYFGAGTRLSVL.

In DNA, the CDR3 is TGTGCCAGCAGTGAACAGGGGGGCTACGAGCAGTACTTC. Its translation: CASSEQGGYEQYF. The genes are TRBV6-1 and TRBJ2-7; D might be TRBD1 (7 bases). From germline, CDR1 is MNHNS and CDR2 SASEGT. V dropped 2 bases and J dropped 3 bases, with 8 bases sitting between them. The CDR3 is 13 amino acids.

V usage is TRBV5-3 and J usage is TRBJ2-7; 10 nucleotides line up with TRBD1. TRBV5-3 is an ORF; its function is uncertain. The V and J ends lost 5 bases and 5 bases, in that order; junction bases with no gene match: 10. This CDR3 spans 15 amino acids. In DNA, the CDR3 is TGTGCCAGAAGTCTACCCGGGACAGGGGCCCACGAGCAGTACTTC. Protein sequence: CARSLPGTGAHEQYF.

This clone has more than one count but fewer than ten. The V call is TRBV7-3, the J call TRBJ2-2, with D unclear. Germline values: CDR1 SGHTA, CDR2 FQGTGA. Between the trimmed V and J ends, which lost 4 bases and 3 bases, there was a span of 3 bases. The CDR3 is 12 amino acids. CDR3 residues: CASSSYTGELFF. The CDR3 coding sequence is TGTGCCAGCAGCTCCTACACCGGGGAGCTGTTTTTT.